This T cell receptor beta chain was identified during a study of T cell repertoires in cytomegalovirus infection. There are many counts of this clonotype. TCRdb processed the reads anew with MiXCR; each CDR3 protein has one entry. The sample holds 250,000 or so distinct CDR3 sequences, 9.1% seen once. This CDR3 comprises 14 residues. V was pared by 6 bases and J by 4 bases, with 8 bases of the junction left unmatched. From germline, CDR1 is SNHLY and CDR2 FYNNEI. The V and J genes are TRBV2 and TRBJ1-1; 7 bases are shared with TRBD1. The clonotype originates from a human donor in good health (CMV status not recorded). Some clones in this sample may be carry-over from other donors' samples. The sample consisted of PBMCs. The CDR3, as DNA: TGTGCCAGCAGACCGACAGGGCAGAGCACTGAAGCTTTCTTT. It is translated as CASRPTGQSTEAFF.